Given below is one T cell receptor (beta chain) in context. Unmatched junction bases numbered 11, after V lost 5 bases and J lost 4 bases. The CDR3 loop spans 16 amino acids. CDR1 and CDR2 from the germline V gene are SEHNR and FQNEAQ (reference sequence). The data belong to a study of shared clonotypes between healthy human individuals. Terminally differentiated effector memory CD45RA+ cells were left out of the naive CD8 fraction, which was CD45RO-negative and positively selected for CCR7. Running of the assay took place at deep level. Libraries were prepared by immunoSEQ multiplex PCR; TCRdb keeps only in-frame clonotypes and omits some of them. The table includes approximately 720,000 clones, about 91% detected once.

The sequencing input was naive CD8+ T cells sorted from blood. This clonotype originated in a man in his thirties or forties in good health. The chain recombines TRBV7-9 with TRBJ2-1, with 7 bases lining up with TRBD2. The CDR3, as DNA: TGTGCCAGCAGCCGGGAAACGTACGGGAGGTACAATGAGCAGTTCTTC. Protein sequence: CASSRETYGRYNEQFF.